The sequence of this TCR beta chain was determined in a study of blood T cell repertoires in COVID-19 (dated by TCRdb to the early 2020s). With respect to the entire study: The collaborator samples originated in the United States, Italy and Spain and spanned the acute and convalescent phases of COVID-19. Samples were obtained from the ongoing ImmuneRACE study (first 160 participants) and from 1,000 to 1,500 subjects provided by 6 global collaborators. HLA class I and class II types, where available, came from metadata supplied by the sample provider rather than from assay-based typing. Deeply sampled blood TCRbeta repertoires from subjects exposed to, actively infected with, or recovered from COVID-19 were included in the dataset. A de-identified subject ID, COVID-19 status, age in years and sex were almost always included in the sample metadata. The repertoires were made available in a free public database intended to serve as a resource for research on the immune response to SARS-CoV-2. The prospective study material was composed of cDNA or gDNA derived from T cells, B-cell-depleted T cells, or PBMCs. Overall study outcomes, separate from this receptor: How much clinical and demographic metadata was included differed by source and by participant, and the metadata was provided uncurated.

Collaborating institutions collected whole blood in K2EDTA tubes following their own protocols. For TCRbeta analysis, collaborator samples were shipped as frozen whole blood, as isolated PBMCs, or as DNA extracted from either sample type. From the cysteine through the phenylalanine, the CDR3 covers 16 amino acids. The sequence is cut down to CDR3 DNA, 48 bases in frame from base 1. Trimming removed 3 bases from V and 2 bases from J, leaving 14 bases between the germline ends. As encoded in the germline V gene, CDR1 is SGHAT while CDR2 is FQNNGV. As concerns this clone: Its cognate antigen has yet to be identified. One base away there is no much larger clone; base qualities are not given.

The immunoSEQ Assay, a bias-controlled multiplex PCR, was used to amplify TCRbeta CDR3 regions from genomic DNA. The source study handled its data this way. The number of nucleated cells in each sample was estimated by amplification of reference gene primers within the assay. To quantify the absolute abundance of each unique TCRbeta CDR3 rearrangement, sequence reads were collapsed and filtered. For each sample, productive Simpson clonality was calculated as the square root of Simpson's diversity index over productive rearrangements. The immuneACCESS repertoire file appears here via TCRdb, limited to in-frame rearrangements. These files lack a portion of the clones; in checked studies, under half of the deficit traces to unresolved V genes, and the cause of the others is not known. V, J and clone size derive from that table, while D and trimming were established from the DNA sequence. Counted in this sample were about 70,000 clones; more than 90% of them appeared once. The leading ten clones occupy around 1.6% of the sample.

The chain employs TRBV11-2 and TRBJ1-5; D gene: possibly TRBD1, on 5 matching bases. Input material: peripheral blood. The source of this sequence is a man over 45 with acute or convalescent COVID-19. CDR3 region: CASSLDGPGGNQPQHF. The DNA reads as follows: TGTGCCAGCAGCTTGGATGGACCGGGGGGCAATCAGCCCCAGCATTTT.